One T cell receptor beta chain is described in this entry. The antigen remains undetermined. The entry originates in a study of regulatory T cells in long-lasting Graves disease. Time point specified: persistent/refractory GD, antithyroid drugs over 5 years with positive TRAb. The TCR library was made from RNA that had been extracted from PBMCs in TRIzol. This CDR3 contains 14 residues. Germline V lookup: CDR1 SNHLY, CDR2 FYNNEI. J lost 7 bases, V lost 4 bases, and 6 bases had no gene match. Study conclusions and caveats: Less diverse TCR repertoires were seen in persistent Graves' patients than in newly diagnosed ones.

With iRepertoire HTBI primers and Arm-PCR of CDR3 regions, TCR beta libraries were built. TCRdb fed the multiplex PCR reads into MiXCR, producing one record per CDR3 protein. The sample holds about 660,000 distinct CDR3 sequences; 30% are singletons and the top ten take about 42%. The chain couples TRBV2 to TRBJ1-5, with 8 bases fitting TRBD1. This clonotype originated in a female donor with Graves disease. Sequenced here: peripheral blood mononuclear cells (PBMCs), sampled when the disease was refractory, from a patient treated with antithyroid drugs. The DNA of the CDR3 is TGTGCCAGCAGTGCCCAGGGGGCAGGGCAGCCCCAGCATTTT. Its protein is CASSAQGAGQPQHF.